These 15 T cell receptor beta chains were sequenced from one sample in a study of T cell changes during pregnancy in multiple sclerosis. Libraries were prepared by immunoSEQ multiplex PCR; TCRdb keeps only in-frame clonotypes and omits some of them. The sample has about 46,000 clones, roughly nine tenths seen once; the top ten hold about 0.4%. The source material was CD4+ T cells from peripheral blood mononuclear cells, sampled after pregnancy. All receptors derive from a female donor with multiple sclerosis, enrolled in a pregnancy study.

The genes are TRBV7-2 and TRBJ2-7, with D unresolved. Germline V gives CDR1 SGHTA, CDR2 FQGNSA. V shed 0 bases and J shed 4 bases, with 7 bases lying between them. The CDR3 is 13 residues long. The CDR3 loop is CASSLASRYEQYF. The CDR3 bases are TGTGCCAGCAGCTTAGCTTCCAGATACGAGCAGTACTTC.

This clone showed up just once. The rearrangement joins TRBV10-3 to TRBJ1-1; D unclear. V was shortened by 4 bases and J by 1 base, with 7 bases between the two germline ends. The CDR3 has 13 residues. CDR1 ENHRY and CDR2 SYGVKD come from the germline V gene. CDR3: CAISATENTEAFF. In DNA, the CDR3 is TGTGCCATCAGTGCTACAGAGAACACTGAAGCTTTCTTT.

The rearrangement joins TRBV25-1 to TRBJ1-1; a possible D gene is TRBD1 (6 bases). CDR1 is MGHDK, CDR2 SYGVNS, per germline. The CDR3 totals 13 residues. The V gene lost 5 bases and the J gene lost 11 bases, with 18 bases spanning the gap. The CDR3 nucleotides read TGTGCCAGCAGTCGAACAGGGAAGAAGGGCGCTTTCTTT. It encodes CASSRTGKKGAFF.

This sequence joins TRBV7-2 and TRBJ2-7; 10 nucleotides align to TRBD2. The J segment lost 4 bases and the V segment lost 4 bases, leaving 7 bases of the junction unmatched. CDR1 is SGHTA, CDR2 FQGNSA, per germline. The length of the CDR3 is 15 residues. The DNA for the CDR3 is TGTGCCAGCAGCTCTGCTAGCGGGAGCGGGTACGAGCAGTACTTC. Translating gives CASSSASGSGYEQYF. The complete variable domain, with remaining parts taken from reference TRBV7-2 and TRBJ2-7, reads GAGVSQSPSNKVTEKGKDVELRCDPISGHTALYWYRQSLGQGLEFLIYFQGNSAPDKSGLPSDRFSAERTGGSVSTLTIQRTQQEDSAVYLCASSSASGSGYEQYFGPGTRLTVT.

V is TRBV4-1 and J is TRBJ1-1; 10 bases align to TRBD1. Germline V gene data show CDR1 as MGHRA and CDR2 as YSYEKL. CDR3 length equals 15 residues. Trimming at V came to 6 bases and at J to 4 bases, leaving 8 bases not matched to a gene. The DNA of the CDR3 is TGCGCCAGCAGGCCTCAGGGACAGGGGAGCACTGAAGCTTTCTTT. This gives the protein CASRPQGQGSTEAFF.

This clone was detected only once. J is TRBJ2-5 and V is TRBV19; D ambiguous. CDR1 is LNHDA and CDR2 is SQIVND in the germline V gene (reference sequence). The CDR3 loop spans 11 amino acids. Trimming took off 10 bases at V and 0 bases at J, with 6 bases between the two ends. This CDR3 reads CATYHQETQYF. CDR3 sequence (DNA): TGTGCCACCTACCACCAAGAGACCCAGTACTTC.

The chain recombines TRBV19 with TRBJ2-4, with TRBD1 matching 7 bases. Germline assignment: CDR1 LNHDA and CDR2 SQIVND (reference sequence). This CDR3 comprises 18 residues. After removal of 5 bases from V and 1 base from J, the junction contained 14 bases not matched to a gene. CDR3 sequence (DNA): TGTGCCAGTAGTCTCTCCAGCCGACAGGGCCGGGCCAAAAACATTCAGTACTTC. Translation gives CASSLSSRQGRAKNIQYF.

This chain uses TRBV7-8 with TRBJ1-5; the match to TRBD1 covers 7 bases. The trim removed 5 bases at V and 4 bases at J, leaving 8 bases unmatched. The CDR3 has 15 residues. CDR1 and CDR2 (germline): SGHVS, FQNEAQ. Written as DNA, the CDR3 is TGTGCCAGCAGCCATGGGACAGCCAGGAATCAGCCCCAGCATTTT. Protein: CASSHGTARNQPQHF.

The chain recombines TRBV5-1 with TRBJ2-2; 11 nucleotides align to TRBD1. The CDR3 extends over 15 amino acids. V dropped 3 bases and J dropped 5; count of bases not matched to a gene: 3. Per the germline V gene, CDR1 is SGHRS and CDR2 is YFSETQ. The CDR3 DNA is TGCGCCAGCAGCTCTGGACAGGGGGCTACCGGGGAGCTGTTTTTT. Protein product: CASSSGQGATGELFF.

The chain is built from TRBV27 and TRBJ1-5, with D possibly being TRBD1 (5 bases). Trimming removed 2 bases at V and 8 bases at J, with 7 bases between. Germline V lookup: CDR1 MNHEY, CDR2 SMNVEV (reference sequence). This CDR3 is 12 amino acids long. The CDR3 DNA reads TGTGCCAGCAGTTTAGGGGGGGAGCCCCAGCATTTT. Protein sequence: CASSLGGEPQHF.

The rearrangement uses TRBV29-1 and TRBJ2-7, with D possibly TRBD2 on 5 matching bases. V shed 5 bases and J shed 3 bases, with 11 bases lying between them. Germline V gene sequence: CDR1 SQVTM, CDR2 ANQGSEA. This CDR3 spans 12 amino acids. The CDR3 nucleotides read TGCAGCGTTTCCAGCGGTAACTACGAGCAGTACTTC. Translating it yields CSVSSGNYEQYF.

This sequence joins TRBV27 and TRBJ1-1; D possibly corresponds to TRBD1 (5 bases). The V end was cut by 5 bases, the J end by 5 bases, with 15 bases between. Germline V gene data show CDR1 as MNHEY and CDR2 as SMNVEV (reference sequence). The CDR3 loop spans 14 amino acids. The CDR3 loop reads CASSPSQGLTEAFF. Here the CDR3 DNA reads TGTGCCAGCAGTCCATCCCAGGGTTTGACTGAAGCTTTCTTT.

V is TRBV5-5 and J is TRBJ2-3, with D possibly matching TRBD1 (5 bases). The CDR3 runs 13 residues. Germline V gene data show CDR1 as SGHKS and CDR2 as YYEKEE (reference sequence). The V end was cut by 4 bases, the J end by 4 bases, with 10 bases between. In nucleotides, the CDR3 is TGTGCCAGCAGCGTCCAGGGCCCAGATACGCAGTATTTT. This encodes CASSVQGPDTQYF.

The chain is built from TRBV5-8 and TRBJ1-2; no reliable D call. Trimming left V 3 bases short and J 2 bases short, with 2 bases between. CDR3 size: 11 residues. CDR1 and CDR2 from the germline V gene are SGHTS and YDEGEE. CDR3 in DNA: TGTGCCAGCAGCTCGAACTATGGCTACACCTTC. Translation: CASSSNYGYTF. Looking up the rest from reference TRBV5-8 and TRBJ1-2 gives the full variable domain: EAGVTQSPTHLIKTRGQQATLRCSPISGHTSVYWYQQALGLGLQFLLWYDEGEERNRGNFPPRFSGRQFPNYSSELNVNALELEDSALYLCASSSNYGYTFGSGTRLTVV.

This chain connects TRBV6-6 to TRBJ2-7, with no clear D. The germline V gene encodes CDR1 MNHNY and CDR2 SVGAGI (reference sequence). V lost 0 bases and J 4 bases, leaving 10 bases between the germline ends. CDR3 length equals 14 residues. The CDR3 loop is CASSYSSLPYEQYF. The CDR3 nucleotides read TGTGCCAGCAGTTACTCGAGTCTCCCTTACGAGCAGTACTTC.